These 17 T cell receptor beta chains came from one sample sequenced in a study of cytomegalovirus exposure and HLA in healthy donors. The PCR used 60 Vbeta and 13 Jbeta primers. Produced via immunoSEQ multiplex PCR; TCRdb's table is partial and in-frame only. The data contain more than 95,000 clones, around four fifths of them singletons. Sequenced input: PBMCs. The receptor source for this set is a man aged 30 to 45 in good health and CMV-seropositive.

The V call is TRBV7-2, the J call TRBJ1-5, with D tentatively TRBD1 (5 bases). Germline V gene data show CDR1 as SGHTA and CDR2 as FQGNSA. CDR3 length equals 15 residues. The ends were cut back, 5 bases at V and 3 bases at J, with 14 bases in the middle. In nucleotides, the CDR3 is TGTGCCAGCAGCGGGGATGGGGGGTTCAATCAGCCCCAGCATTTT. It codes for CASSGDGGFNQPQHF.

The CDR3 sequence: CASAQGVYGYTF. The CDR3 nucleotides are TGTGCTAGTGCCCAGGGGGTGTACGGCTACACCTTC. The chain has TRBV12-5 and TRBJ1-2; 7 positions match TRBD1. Germline V gene sequence: CDR1 LGHNT, CDR2 FRNRAP. The CDR3 loop spans 12 amino acids. After removal of 7 bases from V and 8 bases from J, the junction contained 7 bases not matched to a gene.

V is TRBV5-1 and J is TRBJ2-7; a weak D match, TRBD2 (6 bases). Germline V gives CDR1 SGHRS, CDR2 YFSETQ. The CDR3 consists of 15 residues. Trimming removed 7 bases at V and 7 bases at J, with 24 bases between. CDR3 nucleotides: TGCGCCAGCCAGATCCGGAACGACGGGGCGGGGGAGCAGTACTTC. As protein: CASQIRNDGAGEQYF. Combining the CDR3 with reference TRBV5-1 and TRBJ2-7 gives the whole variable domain KAGVTQTPRYLIKTRGQQVTLSCSPISGHRSVSWYQQTPGQGLQFLFEYFSETQRNKGNFPGRFSGRQFSNSRSEMNVSTLELGDSALYLCASQIRNDGAGEQYFGPGTRLTVT.

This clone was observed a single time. In DNA, the CDR3 is TGTGCCAGCAGCTTCGGAGGGGCCTATGGCTACACCTTC. This encodes CASSFGGAYGYTF. The chain carries TRBV11-1 and TRBJ1-2; TRBD1 is a possible D gene (5 bases). Germline V CDR1 and CDR2: SGHAT, FQDESV (reference sequence). V lost 3 bases and J 4 bases, leaving 9 bases between the germline ends. The CDR3 is 13 residues long. Using reference TRBV11-1 and TRBJ1-2 for the parts outside the CDR3, the full variable domain is EAEVAQSPRYKITEKSQAVAFWCDPISGHATLYWYRQILGQGPELLVQFQDESVVDDSQLPKDRFSAERLKGVDSTLKIQPAELGDSAMYLCASSFGGAYGYTFGSGTRLTVV.

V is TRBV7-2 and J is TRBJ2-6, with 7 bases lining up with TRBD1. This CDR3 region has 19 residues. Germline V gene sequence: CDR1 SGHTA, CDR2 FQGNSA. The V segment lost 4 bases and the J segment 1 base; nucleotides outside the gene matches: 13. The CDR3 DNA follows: TGTGCCAGCAGCTCATTTTGGGACAGCATCCTATCTGGGGCCAACGTCCTGACTTTC. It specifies CASSSFWDSILSGANVLTF.

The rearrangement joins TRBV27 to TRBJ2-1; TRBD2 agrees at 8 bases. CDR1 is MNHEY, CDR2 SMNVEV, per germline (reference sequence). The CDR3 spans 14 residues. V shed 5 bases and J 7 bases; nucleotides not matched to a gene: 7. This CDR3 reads CASSTGGPRNEQFF. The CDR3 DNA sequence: TGTGCCAGCAGTACGGGAGGGCCGAGGAATGAGCAGTTCTTC.

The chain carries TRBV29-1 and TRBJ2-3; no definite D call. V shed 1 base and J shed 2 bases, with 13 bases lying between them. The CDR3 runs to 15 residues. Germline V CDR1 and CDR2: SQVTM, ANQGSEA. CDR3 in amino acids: CSVEGGRISTDTQYF. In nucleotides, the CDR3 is TGCAGCGTTGAAGGCGGCAGAATTTCCACAGATACGCAGTATTTT.

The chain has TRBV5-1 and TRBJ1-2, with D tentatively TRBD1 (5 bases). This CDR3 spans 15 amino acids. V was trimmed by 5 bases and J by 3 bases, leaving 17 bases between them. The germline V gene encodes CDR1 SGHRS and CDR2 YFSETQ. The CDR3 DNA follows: TGCGCCAGCAGTTTGTCCTCGACAGAAGACTATGGCTACACCTTC. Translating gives CASSLSSTEDYGYTF.

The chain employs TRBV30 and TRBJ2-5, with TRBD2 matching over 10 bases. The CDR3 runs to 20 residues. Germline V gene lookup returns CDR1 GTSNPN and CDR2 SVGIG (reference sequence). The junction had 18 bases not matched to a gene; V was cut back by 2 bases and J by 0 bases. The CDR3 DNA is TGTGCCTGGAGTCCCTTAGCGGGAGGCCTCACCTTTAGGTACCAAGAGACCCAGTACTTC. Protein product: CAWSPLAGGLTFRYQETQYF.

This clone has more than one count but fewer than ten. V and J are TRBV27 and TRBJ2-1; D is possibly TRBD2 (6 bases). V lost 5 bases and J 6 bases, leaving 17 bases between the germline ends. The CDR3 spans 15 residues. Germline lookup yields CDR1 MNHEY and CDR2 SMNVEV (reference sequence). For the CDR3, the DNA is TGTGCCAGCAGTCCGGGACTGCAACAACTCAATGAGCAGTTCTTC. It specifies CASSPGLQQLNEQFF.

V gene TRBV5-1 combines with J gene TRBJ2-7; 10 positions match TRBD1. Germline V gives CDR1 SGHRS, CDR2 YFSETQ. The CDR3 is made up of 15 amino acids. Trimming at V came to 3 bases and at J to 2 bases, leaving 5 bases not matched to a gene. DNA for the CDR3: TGCGCCAGCAGCTCGCAGGGACAGGGGCCCTACGAGCAGTACTTC. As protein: CASSSQGQGPYEQYF.

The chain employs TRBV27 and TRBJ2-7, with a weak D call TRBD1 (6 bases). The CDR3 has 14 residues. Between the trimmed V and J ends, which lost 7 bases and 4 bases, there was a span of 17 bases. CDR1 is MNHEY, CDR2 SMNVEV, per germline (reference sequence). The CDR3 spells CASTRTGYGYEQYF. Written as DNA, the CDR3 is TGTGCCAGCACGAGAACAGGGTATGGGTACGAGCAGTACTTC.

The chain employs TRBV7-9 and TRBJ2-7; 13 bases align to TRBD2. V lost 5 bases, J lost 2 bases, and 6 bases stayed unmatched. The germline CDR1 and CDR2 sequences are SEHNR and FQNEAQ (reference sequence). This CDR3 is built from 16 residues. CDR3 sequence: CASSQAGLAGTYEQYF. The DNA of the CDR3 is TGTGCCAGCAGCCAAGCGGGACTAGCGGGAACCTACGAGCAGTACTTC.

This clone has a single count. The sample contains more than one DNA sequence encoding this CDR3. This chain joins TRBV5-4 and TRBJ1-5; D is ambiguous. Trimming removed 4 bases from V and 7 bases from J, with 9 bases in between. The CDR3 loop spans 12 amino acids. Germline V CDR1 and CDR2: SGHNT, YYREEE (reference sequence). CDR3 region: CASSLPGQPQHF. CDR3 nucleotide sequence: TGTGCCAGCAGCCTCCCAGGCCAGCCCCAGCATTTT.

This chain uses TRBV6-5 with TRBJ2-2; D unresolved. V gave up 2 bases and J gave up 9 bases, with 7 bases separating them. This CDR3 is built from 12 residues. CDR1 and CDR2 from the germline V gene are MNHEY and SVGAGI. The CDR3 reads CASSYAGRELFF. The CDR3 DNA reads TGTGCCAGCAGTTACGCTGGCAGGGAGCTGTTTTTT.

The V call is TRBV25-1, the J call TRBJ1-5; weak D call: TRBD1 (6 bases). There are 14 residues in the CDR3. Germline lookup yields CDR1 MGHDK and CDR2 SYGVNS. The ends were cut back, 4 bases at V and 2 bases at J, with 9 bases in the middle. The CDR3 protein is CASSGDMGNQPQHF. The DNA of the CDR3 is TGTGCCAGCAGTGGGGACATGGGCAATCAGCCCCAGCATTTT.

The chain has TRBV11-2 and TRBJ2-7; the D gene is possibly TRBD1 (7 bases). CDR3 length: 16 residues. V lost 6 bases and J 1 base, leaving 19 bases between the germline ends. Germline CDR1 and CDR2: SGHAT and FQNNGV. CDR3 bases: TGTGCCAGCAGACCTCTCGGACAGGCGGGGTCCTACGAGCAGTACTTC. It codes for CASRPLGQAGSYEQYF.